A single sample is the source of the 25 T cell receptor beta chains below, sequenced in a study of Ad26.COV2.S vaccination and SARS-CoV-2 variants. Treatment specified: around 19 received Ad26.COV2.S at low or high dose, single or two shots; a few received placebo; per-sample allocation not given. Each sample was drawn 63 days after the first injection (of vaccine or placebo). Sequencing was performed with immunoSEQ multiplex PCR; in TCRdb, only in-frame clones are kept and a portion is missing. The sample records 350,000 to 450,000 clones, around 83% being singletons. Sequencing was performed on peripheral blood, taken in a trial of Ad26.COV2.S vaccine versus placebo. The source is a person between 18 and 65 years old who received the Ad26.COV2.S COVID-19 vaccine or a placebo.

CDR3 coding DNA: TGTGCCACCAGTGATTTTCAGGGACAGGCATCTGGGGCCAACGTCCTGACTTTC. Translating gives CATSDFQGQASGANVLTF. V is TRBV24-1 and J is TRBJ2-6; 8 positions agree with TRBD1. The V gene's germline CDR1 is KGHDR and CDR2 SFDVKD. The V gene end was trimmed by 1 base and the J gene end by 1 base; junction bases not matched to a gene: 5. CDR3 length equals 18 residues.

The V and J genes are TRBV7-2 and TRBJ2-7; D unresolved. The CDR3 loop spans 14 amino acids. Trimming took off 1 base at V and 3 bases at J, with 10 bases between the two ends. Germline V gene data show CDR1 as SGHTA and CDR2 as FQGNSA. DNA for the CDR3: TGTGCCAGCAGCTTAGGTCCTGAGGTCTACGAGCAGTACTTC. Amino acid sequence: CASSLGPEVYEQYF.

This clone has a single count. The V gene is TRBV7-2, the J gene TRBJ2-3; 8 bases are shared with TRBD1. The V gene's germline CDR1 is SGHTA and CDR2 FQGNSA. V lost 6 bases, J lost 2 bases, and 4 bases stayed unmatched. This CDR3 has 14 residues. The CDR3: CASSPDRATDTQYF. The CDR3 DNA follows: TGTGCCAGCAGTCCGGACAGGGCCACAGATACGCAGTATTTT.

This chain links TRBV11-3 with TRBJ1-1; possible D gene TRBD1, 5 bases. V was trimmed by 2 bases and J by 6 bases, leaving 10 bases between them. Per the germline V gene, CDR1 is SGHNT and CDR2 is YENEEA. The CDR3 length is 13 residues. As DNA, the CDR3 is TGTGCCAGCAGCTTAATCCAGGGCTCTGAAGCTTTCTTT. Translation: CASSLIQGSEAFF.

The chain has TRBV25-1 and TRBJ2-1; TRBD2 agrees at 10 bases. V trimming: 6 bases; J trimming: 10 bases; junction bases outside the gene matches: 6. Germline assignment: CDR1 MGHDK and CDR2 SYGVNS. The CDR3 runs 13 residues. CDR3 bases: TGTGCCAGCAGACTAGCGGGAACTGGGGAGCAGTTCTTC. As protein: CASRLAGTGEQFF.

CDR3 residues: CASSAGTSGGTQYF. As DNA, the CDR3 is TGTGCCAGCAGTGCCGGGACTAGCGGGGGAACGCAGTATTTT. The gene calls are TRBV2 and TRBJ2-3, with 14 bases identical to TRBD2. Germline V gene sequence: CDR1 SNHLY, CDR2 FYNNEI. Losses at the gene ends were 4 bases for V and 9 bases for J; bases not matched to a gene: 3. This CDR3 spans 14 amino acids.

The V gene is TRBV27, the J gene TRBJ1-6; tentative D call: TRBD1 (5 bases). Between the trimmed V and J ends, which lost 5 bases and 0 bases, there was a span of 11 bases. Germline CDR1 reads MNHEY; CDR2 reads SMNVEV (reference sequence). This CDR3 contains 16 residues. CDR3 sequence reads: CASSPRQSSYNSPLHF. In DNA, the CDR3 is TGTGCCAGCAGTCCCCGACAGAGCTCCTATAATTCACCCCTCCACTTT.

The DNA of the CDR3 is TGCGCCAGCAGCCAAATCAGGGGGTTAATGGAAAAACTGTTTTTT. This codes for CASSQIRGLMEKLFF. The genes are TRBV4-1 and TRBJ1-4, with 7 positions matching TRBD1. There are 15 residues in the CDR3. V gave up 2 bases and J gave up 8 bases; unmatched junction bases: 8. Germline V gene sequence: CDR1 MGHRA, CDR2 YSYEKL.

The rearrangement links TRBV11-2 to TRBJ2-7; 11 positions match TRBD1. V was clipped by 5 bases and J by 2 bases; unmatched bases: 5. In germline, CDR1 is SGHAT, CDR2 FQNNGV. This CDR3 region has 15 residues. For the CDR3, the DNA is TGTGCCAGCAGCACTGGGACAGGGGGTACCTACGAGCAGTACTTC. This codes for CASSTGTGGTYEQYF.

The chain carries TRBV4-1 and TRBJ2-5; D perhaps matches TRBD2 (6 bases). This CDR3 has 15 amino acids. Germline V lookup: CDR1 MGHRA, CDR2 YSYEKL. The V end lost 0 bases, the J end lost 4 bases, and 12 bases lay between the germline ends. The CDR3 DNA reads as TGCGCCAGCAGCCAAGAGGAGGGGTCGGTAGAGACCCAGTACTTC. It translates to CASSQEEGSVETQYF.

The CDR3: CASSPTQGGPSTDTQYF. The CDR3 DNA is TGTGCCAGCAGTCCGACTCAGGGAGGCCCTAGCACAGATACGCAGTATTTT. The chain employs TRBV27 and TRBJ2-3; TRBD2 might be the D (6 bases). The CDR3 totals 17 residues. The V gene's germline CDR1 is MNHEY and CDR2 SMNVEV (reference sequence). V lost 5 bases and J 0 bases, leaving 18 bases between the germline ends.

This clone was picked up one time. The gene calls are TRBV7-2 and TRBJ2-7; 7 nucleotides align to TRBD1. The CDR3 length is 14 residues. With 3 bases clipped from V and 1 base from J, the junction kept 3 bases outside the gene matches. Germline values: CDR1 SGHTA, CDR2 FQGNSA. CDR3 nucleotides: TGTGCCAGCAGCTTGGACAGGCAGTCCTACGAGCAGTACTTC. Protein: CASSLDRQSYEQYF.

This chain joins TRBV2 and TRBJ1-5; weak D call: TRBD1 (5 bases). Germline CDR1 reads SNHLY; CDR2 reads FYNNEI. This CDR3 has 16 residues. Between the trimmed V and J ends, which lost 6 bases and 0 bases, there was a span of 15 bases. This CDR3 is CASSQFGGASNQPQHF. Written as DNA, the CDR3 is TGTGCCAGCAGCCAGTTCGGAGGGGCTAGCAATCAGCCCCAGCATTTT.

The chain recombines TRBV19 with TRBJ2-1; 12 bases agree with TRBD2. Germline V gene sequence: CDR1 LNHDA, CDR2 SQIVND (reference sequence). V shed 2 bases, J shed 7 bases, and the junction held 9 bases outside the gene matches. CDR3 length equals 17 residues. This CDR3 is CASSIKGLAGGQNEQFF. CDR3 DNA: TGTGCCAGTAGTATAAAGGGGCTAGCGGGGGGGCAAAATGAGCAGTTCTTC.

This chain connects TRBV23-1 to TRBJ2-5; unclear D gene. TRBV23-1 falls under the ORF class, with uncertain function. Trimming cost V 0 bases and J 4 bases, with 6 bases left between them. There are 13 residues in the CDR3. The CDR3 region has the DNA TGCGCCAGCAGTCAATCAGGACCAGAGACCCAGTACTTC. Amino acids: CASSQSGPETQYF.

CDR3 amino acids: CASSLESSGRNEQFF. CDR3 DNA sequence: TGCGCCAGCAGCTTGGAGTCTAGCGGGAGGAATGAGCAGTTCTTC. The gene calls are TRBV5-1 and TRBJ2-1, with TRBD2 matching 11 bases. Germline V gives CDR1 SGHRS, CDR2 YFSETQ. Losses at the gene ends were 0 bases for V and 7 bases for J; bases not matched to a gene: 3. The CDR3 runs 15 residues. Drawing the rest from reference TRBV5-1 and TRBJ2-1, the complete variable domain is KAGVTQTPRYLIKTRGQQVTLSCSPISGHRSVSWYQQTPGQGLQFLFEYFSETQRNKGNFPGRFSGRQFSNSRSEMNVSTLELGDSALYLCASSLESSGRNEQFFGPGTRLTVL.

This chain joins TRBV5-6 and TRBJ2-7; 8 positions match TRBD1. The J segment lost 0 bases and the V segment lost 3 bases, leaving 5 bases of the junction unmatched. Germline V gene data show CDR1 as SGHDT and CDR2 as YYEEEE. The CDR3 runs to 15 residues. CDR3 sequence reads: CASSWDRYSSYEQYF. As DNA, the CDR3 is TGTGCCAGCAGCTGGGACAGGTACAGCTCCTACGAGCAGTACTTC.

V gene TRBV10-1 combines with J gene TRBJ2-1, with TRBD2 matching over 8 bases. V dropped 3 bases and J dropped 4; count of bases not matched to a gene: 5. This CDR3 spans 15 amino acids. CDR1 and CDR2 (germline): WNHNN, SYGVQD (reference sequence). The CDR3 DNA follows: TGCGCCAGCAGTGACACTCGGGGGGGATACAATGAGCAGTTCTTC. Translating gives CASSDTRGGYNEQFF.

J is TRBJ2-2 and V is TRBV6-1; TRBD1 matches at 8 bases. The CDR3 extends over 15 amino acids. CDR1 and CDR2 from the germline V gene are MNHNS and SASEGT. Trimming at V came to 3 bases and at J to 6 bases, leaving 6 bases not matched to a gene. The CDR3 nucleotides are TGTGCCAGCAGTGACAGGGGGCGCGGATCCGGGGAGCTGTTTTTT. It is translated as CASSDRGRGSGELFF.

The chain has TRBV25-1 and TRBJ2-7, with D unresolved. The CDR3 consists of 15 residues. Trimming removed 2 bases at V and 5 bases at J, with 16 bases between. The germline V gene encodes CDR1 MGHDK and CDR2 SYGVNS. Written as DNA, the CDR3 is TGTGCCAGCAGTGAACCGCTTGCAGTTAGCCACGAGCAGTACTTC. Amino acid sequence: CASSEPLAVSHEQYF.

The rearrangement links TRBV4-3 to TRBJ2-2; D is unresolved. V was clipped by 1 base and J by 1 base, with 4 bases between them. CDR3 length equals 14 residues. In germline, CDR1 is LGHNA, CDR2 YSLEER. The CDR3 DNA reads as TGCGCCAGCAGCCAAGTAGGGAACACCGGGGAGCTGTTTTTT. Translation gives CASSQVGNTGELFF.

V and J are TRBV7-2 and TRBJ2-1; D gene uncertain. Per the germline V gene, CDR1 is SGHTA and CDR2 is FQGNSA. Trimming took off 3 bases at V and 7 bases at J, with 7 bases between the two ends. CDR3 length equals 12 residues. CDR3 amino acids: CASSFLGNEQFF. Here the CDR3 DNA reads TGTGCCAGCAGCTTTTTGGGTAATGAGCAGTTCTTC.

The rearrangement links TRBV25-1 to TRBJ2-3; 9 bases match TRBD1. Germline V lookup: CDR1 MGHDK, CDR2 SYGVNS. V dropped 6 bases and J dropped 4; count of bases not matched to a gene: 5. The CDR3 length is 14 residues. The CDR3, as DNA: TGTGCCAGCAGCGGGACAGGGCTGGCAGATACGCAGTATTTT. It is translated as CASSGTGLADTQYF.

The rearrangement uses TRBV3-1 (or the pseudogene TRBV3-2) and TRBJ2-3; D call uncertain. V lost 1 base and J lost 0, with 8 bases in between. There are 15 residues in the CDR3. Looked up from germline, CDR1 is LGHDT and CDR2 is YNNKEL (reference sequence). The CDR3 region is CASSQVLTSTDTQYF. CDR3 sequence (DNA): TGTGCCAGCAGCCAAGTGTTAACTAGCACAGATACGCAGTATTTT.

This clone occurred once. V and J are TRBV11-3 and TRBJ2-5; D perhaps matches TRBD2 (7 bases). V lost 5 bases and J 0 bases, leaving 13 bases between the germline ends. Germline assignment: CDR1 SGHNT and CDR2 YENEEA. The CDR3 length is 15 residues. The CDR3 region has the DNA TGTGCCAGCAGCCCGGGGGGCAACAACCAAGAGACCCAGTACTTC. This sequence encodes CASSPGGNNQETQYF.